These T cell receptor beta chains were read from a single sample in a study of T cell repertoires in cytomegalovirus infection. Each CDR3 protein is one row after TCRdb ran MiXCR on the reads. The sample contains some 300,000 distinct CDR3 sequences, roughly 13% of which appear only once. Sequencing was performed on PBMCs. The source is a human donor in good health (CMV status not recorded). Some clones in this sample may be carry-over from other donors' samples. The CDR3 runs from the conserved cysteine through the conserved F or W. The D gene is left open where the match is weak. Part of the rows lack a size; the others show once, few, many or a class for expanded clones.

d_call,clone_size,j_call,v_call,cdr3_length,cdr3_aa,cdr3_nt
TRBD1,NA,TRBJ2-7,TRBV20-1,16,CSARGGGTGGLYEQYF,TGCAGTGCTAGGGGGGGCGGGACAGGGGGCCTCTACGAGCAGTACTTC
TRBD1,few,TRBJ2-7,TRBV7-9,14,CASSLGQGPNEQYF,TGTGCCAGCAGCTTGGGACAGGGGCCCAACGAGCAGTACTTC
TRBD2,many,TRBJ2-7,TRBV7-2,16,CASSLVAGGFTYEQYF,TGTGCCAGCAGCTTAGTGGCGGGAGGGTTCACCTACGAGCAGTACTTC
NA,many,TRBJ2-7,TRBV7-2,14,CASSSGSGPYEQYF,TGTGCCAGCAGCTCCGGATCGGGGCCCTACGAGCAGTACTTC
NA,NA,TRBJ2-3,TRBV29-1,12,CSVNPGTDTQYF,TGCAGCGTTAATCCTGGCACAGATACGCAGTATTTT
NA,many,TRBJ1-1,TRBV5-1,13,CASRSVLGTEAFF,TGCGCCAGCAGGAGCGTTCTGGGGACTGAAGCTTTCTTT
NA,many,TRBJ2-3,TRBV7-2,14,CASRGQGVINTQYF,TGTGCCAGCCGTGGCCAGGGCGTTATTAATACGCAGTATTTT
NA,many,TRBJ2-7,TRBV10-3,13,CAISLGASYEQYF,TGTGCCATCAGCCTCGGTGCCTCCTACGAGCAGTACTTC
NA,NA,TRBJ2-1,TRBV2,17,CASSEGGGRAVYNEQFF,TGTGCCAGCAGTGAAGGGGGCGGGCGGGCAGTTTACAATGAGCAGTTCTTC
TRBD2,many,TRBJ2-1,TRBV19,15,CASSIQAGEGNEQFF,TGTGCCAGTAGTATTCAAGCGGGAGAAGGCAATGAGCAGTTCTTC
NA,NA,TRBJ1-6,TRBV20-1,14,CSAREKGPNSPLHF,TGCAGTGCTAGAGAGAAGGGTCCTAATTCACCCCTCCACTTT
NA,NA,TRBJ1-4,TRBV25-1,14,CASSKHRDNEKLFF,TGTGCCAGCTCGAAGCATAGGGACAACGAAAAACTGTTTTTT
NA,few,TRBJ1-4,TRBV20-1,12,CSAISTNEKLFF,TGCAGTGCTATTTCCACTAATGAAAAACTGTTTTTT
NA,few,TRBJ2-3,TRBV7-3,13,CASSPRLTDTQYF,TGTGCCAGCAGCCCGCGACTAACAGATACGCAGTATTTT
TRBD2,many,TRBJ2-3,TRBV7-2,17,CASSLGPLAGSTDTQYF,TGTGCCAGCAGCTTAGGGCCACTAGCGGGAAGCACAGATACGCAGTATTTT
NA,NA,TRBJ2-6,TRBV5-6,18,CASSVGEHRLSGANVLTF,TGTGCCAGCAGTGTGGGGGAACACCGCCTCTCTGGGGCCAACGTCCTGACTTTC
TRBD2,NA,TRBJ2-2,TRBV28,15,CASSFSSLGSGELVF,TGTGCCAGCAGTTTTTCCTCCTTGGGTAGCGGGGAGCTGGTTTTT
NA,NA,TRBJ1-1,TRBV14,14,CASSQDPVRTEAFF,TGTGCCAGCAGCCAAGATCCTGTCCGTACTGAAGCTTTCTTT
TRBD1,few,TRBJ2-2,TRBV6-4,16,CASSPGQGQDTGELFF,TGTGCCAGCAGTCCGGGACAGGGGCAGGACACCGGGGAGCTGTTTTTT
TRBD1,many,TRBJ1-2,TRBV7-2,15,CASSSGGTGAHGYTF,TGTGCCAGCAGCTCAGGCGGGACAGGGGCCCATGGCTACACCTTC
TRBD2,NA,TRBJ2-3,TRBV6-1,14,CASSRSGVTDTQYF,TGTGCCAGCAGTAGGAGCGGGGTCACAGATACGCAGTATTTT
NA,few,TRBJ2-5,TRBV2,13,CASTVGVGETQYF,TGTGCCAGCACCGTTGGGGTGGGAGAGACCCAGTACTTC
NA,few,TRBJ2-1,TRBV18,16,CASSPLTPTSYNEQFF,TGTGCCAGCTCACCATTAACCCCGACCTCATACAATGAGCAGTTCTTC
NA,many,TRBJ1-1,TRBV7-2,16,CASSSGSWGWRTEAFF,TGTGCCAGCAGCTCAGGGTCCTGGGGGTGGAGGACTGAAGCTTTCTTT
NA,many,TRBJ1-2,TRBV12-3/TRBV12-4,14,CASSPYPGLYGYTF,TGTGCCAGCAGTCCCTACCCGGGCCTCTATGGCTACACCTTC
NA,NA,TRBJ2-5,TRBV20-1,13,CSATVLAGETQYF,TGCAGTGCTACGGTACTCGCGGGAGAGACCCAGTACTTC
NA,many,TRBJ2-5,TRBV7-9,11,CASSFLETQYF,TGTGCCAGCAGCTTCTTAGAGACCCAGTACTTC
TRBD2,few,TRBJ2-3,TRBV11-2,18,CASSLRRSGGAEADTQYF,TGTGCCAGCAGCTTAAGAAGGAGCGGGGGGGCCGAGGCAGATACGCAGTATTTT
NA,NA,TRBJ2-7,TRBV3-1,13,CASSPDSLGEQYF,TGTGCCAGCAGCCCGGACTCTCTCGGGGAGCAGTACTTC
NA,NA,TRBJ2-1,TRBV10-2,13,CASGPTSSNEQFF,TGCGCCAGCGGCCCTACTAGCTCCAATGAGCAGTTCTTC
TRBD1,many,TRBJ2-1,TRBV7-3,14,CASSLEGQYNEQFF,TGTGCCAGCAGCTTAGAGGGACAGTACAATGAGCAGTTCTTC
NA,few,TRBJ2-7,TRBV20-1,16,CSARNGGTQRLWEQYF,TGCAGTGCTCGCAATGGCGGGACCCAGCGGTTGTGGGAGCAGTACTTC
TRBD1,NA,TRBJ1-2,TRBV2,17,CASPGGPSRIRLYGYTF,TGTGCCAGCCCAGGGGGCCCTTCTAGAATTCGCCTCTATGGCTACACCTTC
NA,few,TRBJ2-7,TRBV19,14,CASSIRDAGYEQYF,TGTGCCAGTAGTATCCGGGACGCCGGATACGAGCAGTACTTC
NA,many,TRBJ1-2,TRBV19,15,CASSPRGRPKIGYTF,TGTGCCAGTAGTCCACGCGGTAGACCTAAAATTGGCTACACCTTC
TRBD1,NA,TRBJ1-5,TRBV2,13,CASTGERYQPQHF,TGTGCCAGTACAGGGGAACGATATCAGCCCCAGCATTTT
NA,many,TRBJ1-2,TRBV7-2,15,CASSFIGVTNYGYTF,TGTGCCAGCAGCTTTATTGGGGTCACTAACTATGGCTACACCTTC
NA,many,TRBJ2-3,TRBV7-2,16,CASSLAGVLSTDTQYF,TGTGCCAGCAGCTTAGCGGGGGTCCTTTCCACAGATACGCAGTATTTT
NA,NA,TRBJ2-3,TRBV3-1,12,CASSHKGDTQYF,TGTGCCAGCAGCCACAAAGGAGATACGCAGTATTTT
TRBD1,NA,TRBJ1-4,TRBV20-1,14,CSASSTGESEKLFF,TGCAGTGCTAGTTCGACAGGGGAGAGTGAAAAACTGTTTTTT
NA,few,TRBJ2-5,TRBV27,16,CASSFSGRWAEETQYF,TGTGCCAGCAGTTTTTCTGGCAGGTGGGCGGAAGAGACCCAGTACTTC
TRBD1,NA,TRBJ1-1,TRBV5-4,16,CASTGDRADRDTEAFF,TGTGCCAGCACCGGGGACAGGGCGGACCGCGACACTGAAGCTTTCTTT
TRBD2,many,TRBJ2-5,TRBV6-1,14,CASSATSARETQYF,TGTGCCAGCAGTGCTACTAGCGCGAGAGAGACCCAGTACTTC
TRBD1,NA,TRBJ1-1,TRBV5-1,14,CASSRITGVTEAFF,TGCGCCAGCAGCCGAATTACAGGGGTCACTGAAGCTTTCTTT
NA,many,TRBJ2-2,TRBV28,17,CASIPGHPNPNTGELFF,TGTGCCAGCATTCCGGGCCATCCAAATCCGAACACCGGGGAGCTGTTTTTT
NA,few,TRBJ2-7,TRBV4-3,14,CASSQELPAYEQYF,TGCGCCAGCAGCCAAGAACTCCCGGCCTACGAGCAGTACTTC
TRBD2,many,TRBJ2-1,TRBV7-6,16,CASSRGLAGAYNEQFF,TGTGCCAGCAGCCGTGGACTAGCGGGAGCCTACAATGAGCAGTTCTTC
NA,NA,TRBJ2-7,TRBV4-2,13,CASSEARGYEQYF,TGTGCCAGCAGCGAAGCTAGGGGGTACGAGCAGTACTTC
NA,NA,TRBJ2-4,TRBV29-1,14,CSVEDQKRKNIQYF,TGCAGCGTTGAAGATCAGAAGAGGAAAAACATTCAGTACTTC
TRBD2,many,TRBJ2-7,TRBV11-2,16,CASSFSGGSTSYEQYF,TGTGCCAGCAGCTTTAGCGGGGGTAGTACGTCTTACGAGCAGTACTTC
TRBD1,few,TRBJ1-5,TRBV10-3,14,CAISESTGNQPQHF,TGTGCCATCAGTGAGTCGACAGGGAATCAGCCCCAGCATTTT
NA,NA,TRBJ2-1,TRBV28,16,CASSKLAASSYNEQFF,TGTGCCAGCAGTAAACTAGCAGCGAGCTCCTACAATGAGCAGTTCTTC
TRBD1,few,TRBJ1-2,TRBV11-2,16,CASSPYEGAHGYGYTF,TGTGCCAGCAGCCCCTATGAGGGGGCGCACGGCTATGGCTACACCTTC
NA,NA,TRBJ2-1,TRBV5-4,14,CASSLERFGDEQFF,TGTGCCAGCAGCTTGGAGCGGTTTGGCGATGAGCAGTTCTTC